This passage covers 12 T cell receptor beta chains from one sample sequenced in a study of T cell changes during pregnancy in multiple sclerosis. Clones were sequenced by immunoSEQ multiplex PCR, and TCRdb holds only the in-frame ones, with some missing. In the table there are about 79,000 clones, roughly 95% of which are singletons. Here the sequenced sample was peripheral blood, taken in the second trimester of pregnancy. All receptors come from a female donor in good health, enrolled as a control in a pregnancy study.

V gene TRBV10-3 combines with J gene TRBJ1-1; no definite D call. The CDR3 is 17 amino acids. The ends were cut back, 0 bases at V and 2 bases at J, with 16 bases in the middle. Germline values: CDR1 ENHRY, CDR2 SYGVKD. CDR3 in amino acids: CAISESYSSGPNTEAFF. CDR3 bases: TGTGCCATCAGTGAGTCTTATTCATCCGGTCCCAACACTGAAGCTTTCTTT.

The table lists this clone with many counts. This chain links TRBV5-4 with TRBJ2-2; 7 bases map to TRBD2. Germline V lookup: CDR1 SGHNT, CDR2 YYREEE (reference sequence). Germline trimming cut 0 bases from V and 5 bases from J; bases unmatched to any gene: 10. The CDR3 extends over 17 amino acids. CDR3 amino acids: CASSLAGLDLMTGELFF. The CDR3 DNA reads TGTGCCAGCAGCTTGGCCGGACTAGACCTTATGACCGGGGAGCTGTTTTTT.

The V call is TRBV30, the J call TRBJ1-4; tentative D call: TRBD1 (5 bases). In germline, CDR1 is GTSNPN, CDR2 SVGIG (reference sequence). The CDR3 totals 16 residues. Trimming pared 0 bases from V and 2 bases from J, leaving 13 bases between. The CDR3 DNA follows: TGTGCCTGGAGTGTAGGGGAGGAGCCTACTAATGAAAAACTGTTTTTT. This gives the protein CAWSVGEEPTNEKLFF. The full variable domain, its missing parts supplied by reference TRBV30 and TRBJ1-4, is SQTIHQWPATLVQPVGSPLSLECTVEGTSNPNLYWYRQAAGRGLQLLFYSVGIGQISSEVPQNLSASRPQDRQFILSSKKLLLSDSGFYLCAWSVGEEPTNEKLFFGSGTQLSVL.

The chain links TRBV6-5 to TRBJ1-1; D call uncertain. This CDR3 comprises 13 residues. Between the trimmed V and J ends, which lost 5 bases and 7 bases, there was a span of 14 bases. CDR1 is MNHEY, CDR2 SVGAGI, per germline. CDR3 nucleotide sequence: TGTGCCAGCAGTCGTTCCCCCGGGGTTGAAGCTTTCTTT. It translates to CASSRSPGVEAFF.

The chain joins TRBV11-2 to TRBJ2-3, with D tentatively TRBD2 (5 bases). Germline assignment: CDR1 SGHAT and CDR2 FQNNGV. V lost 4 bases, J lost 0 bases, and 14 bases lay in between. The CDR3 has 16 residues. CDR3 sequence reads: CASSYRDLDSTDTQYF. As DNA, the CDR3 is TGTGCCAGCAGCTACCGGGATTTGGATAGCACAGATACGCAGTATTTT.

The CDR3 is CASSLAWGLSEAFF. For the CDR3, the DNA is TGTGCCAGCAGCTTAGCGTGGGGCCTCTCTGAAGCTTTCTTT. The rearrangement joins TRBV7-8 to TRBJ1-1, with D tentatively TRBD1 (5 bases). V was clipped by 0 bases and J by 6 bases, with 11 bases between them. Germline V gene lookup returns CDR1 SGHVS and CDR2 FQNEAQ. The CDR3 is made up of 14 amino acids.

This chain joins TRBV9 and TRBJ1-4; tentatively, D is TRBD1 (6 bases). Germline CDR1 is SGDLS and CDR2 is YYNGEE. Trimming stripped 3 bases from V and 8 bases from J, with 14 bases between. The CDR3 is 14 residues long. CDR3 region: CASSGIGGNEKLFF. CDR3 nucleotide sequence: TGTGCCAGCAGCGGAATTGGGGGCAACGAAAAACTGTTTTTT.

This clone was counted only a few times. This chain links TRBV9 with TRBJ2-7, with TRBD2 matching 8 bases. CDR1 is SGDLS and CDR2 is YYNGEE in the germline V gene. The CDR3 is 14 residues long. With V trimmed by 4 bases and J by 2 bases, 5 bases remained unmatched. CDR3 residues: CASSTGGAPYEQYF. The CDR3 bases are TGTGCCAGCAGCACCGGGGGGGCGCCCTACGAGCAGTACTTC. The full variable domain, its missing parts supplied by reference TRBV9 and TRBJ2-7, is DSGVTQTPKHLITATGQRVTLRCSPRSGDLSVYWYQQSLDQGLQFLIQYYNGEERAKGNILERFSAQQFPDLHSELNLSSLELGDSALYFCASSTGGAPYEQYFGPGTRLTVT.

The V and J genes are TRBV20-1 and TRBJ1-2, with D uncertain. With 6 bases removed from V and 4 bases from J, the gap between germline ends came to 9 bases. Germline CDR1 and CDR2: DFQATT and SNEGSKA (reference sequence). CDR3 length equals 11 residues. CDR3 protein: CSAEVGYGYTF. The CDR3 nucleotides are TGCAGTGCGGAGGTGGGCTATGGCTACACCTTC.

This chain links TRBV27 with TRBJ2-3; D may be TRBD1 (7 bases). This CDR3 is 16 amino acids long. Germline V gene lookup returns CDR1 MNHEY and CDR2 SMNVEV (reference sequence). The V and J ends lost 5 bases and 2 bases respectively, with 17 bases between them. CDR3 sequence (DNA): TGTGCCAGCAGTCTCTCCGCAGGGGGGCACACAGATACGCAGTATTTT. Amino acids: CASSLSAGGHTDTQYF.

The chain links TRBV6-5 to TRBJ2-7, with 9 bases identical to TRBD1. Trimming removed 4 bases from V and 6 bases from J; junction bases left unmatched: 7. CDR3 length: 14 residues. Germline V lookup: CDR1 MNHEY, CDR2 SVGAGI. The CDR3 coding sequence is TGTGCCAGCAGTTCCGGGACAGGGATGGGCGAGCAGTACTTC. Translating it yields CASSSGTGMGEQYF.

The chain combines TRBV4-2 with TRBJ2-7; D is possibly TRBD2 (6 bases). CDR1 is LGHNA and CDR2 is YNFKEQ in the germline V gene. This CDR3 is built from 16 residues. Trimming left V 3 bases short and J 6 bases short, with 21 bases between. The DNA of the CDR3 is TGTGCCAGCAGCCACGGAAAGGGACTGCTGGTCGGCGAGCAGTACTTC. Translated, it gives CASSHGKGLLVGEQYF.